This entry concerns a single TCR beta chain. There is no known antigen for this receptor. Qualities for individual bases were not recorded, and no much larger clone is one base off. These data originate in a study of blood T cell repertoires in COVID-19 (dated by TCRdb to about 2020). Background for the entire study: Samples covering the acute and convalescent phases of COVID-19 were provided by collaborators in the United States, Italy and Spain. The prospective study material was composed of cDNA or gDNA derived from T cells, B-cell-depleted T cells, or PBMCs. The dataset comprised deeply sampled blood TCRbeta repertoires from subjects exposed to, actively infected with, or recovered from COVID-19. The repertoires were released in a freely available public database meant as a resource for research on the immune response to SARS-CoV-2. Samples came from the ongoing ImmuneRACE study (first 160 participants) plus 1,254 subjects from 6 global collaborators. Nearly every sample came with metadata listing a de-identified subject ID, COVID-19 status, age in years and sex. Where available, HLA class I and class II types were taken from metadata supplied by the sample provider and were not determined by assay-based typing.

TCRbeta CDR3 regions were amplified from genomic DNA by means of the immunoSEQ Assay, a bias-controlled multiplex PCR. Concerning the study's data processing: The number of nucleated cells in each sample was estimated from the amplification of reference gene primers within the assay. To quantify the absolute abundance of each unique TCRbeta CDR3 rearrangement, sequence reads were collapsed and filtered. For each sample, productive Simpson clonality was calculated as the square root of Simpson's diversity index across productive rearrangements. Sourced from immuneACCESS, this table was stored by TCRdb with only in-frame sequences that have V and J called. A share of the clones is absent; for the studies checked, an unresolved V gene accounts for under half, and the remainder has no known explanation. The V and J calls and clone size were taken over from that table, and D and trimming were inferred from the DNA. The sample includes about 180,000 clones, with over 75% observed a single time. The ten largest clones represent around 3.3% of the sample.

According to the germline V gene, CDR1 reads MNHEY and CDR2 reads SVGAGI. V drops 4 bases and J drops 1 base, leaving 14 bases in between. The CDR3 measures 16 amino acids from cysteine to phenylalanine. Only the CDR3 region is kept as DNA, spanning 48 bases read in frame from base 1. The collaborating institutions used their own protocols to collect whole blood in K2EDTA tubes. For TCRbeta analysis, collaborator samples were shipped as frozen whole blood, as isolated PBMCs, or as DNA extracted from either sample type. Overall results and qualifications from the work: Clinical and demographic metadata were provided uncurated, with the amount varying by source and participant.

The source material was peripheral blood. This TCR was sampled from a man in his sixties with acute or convalescent COVID-19. Recombination joined TRBV6-5 with TRBJ1-5; TRBD1 might be the D gene, on 6 matching bases. The DNA sequence follows: TGTGCCAGCAGTTCTCCGGACAGTTGGAGCAATCAGCCCCAGCATTTT. It translates as CASSSPDSWSNQPQHF.